The subject of this entry is one TCR beta chain. What it binds is unknown. Germline CDR1 LGHNT, CDR2 FRNRAP. V lost 7 bases, J lost 4 bases, and 7 bases lay in between. This CDR3 is 11 amino acids long. This sample is part of a study of CD8 T cells in Susac syndrome. Findings and limits, study-wide: The total CD8+ repertoires yielded 15 to 20 Susac-specific public clones and the CD8+ TEMRA repertoires yielded about five. In Susac syndrome, CD8+ expansion was highest in TEMRA and active disease.

cDNA came from approximately 0.5 to 1 ug RNA primed by random hexamers. An immunoSEQ multiplex PCR amplified TCR beta CDR3 over 54 Vbeta and 13 Jbeta. Using its own MiXCR run on the immunoSEQ multiplex PCR reads, TCRdb lists one record per CDR3 protein. The sample gives about 120,000 distinct CDR3 sequences, just under 95% of which show up once; around 0.28% is in the top ten. V usage is TRBV12-5 and J usage is TRBJ2-5; D is unclear. The sequence derives from a human donor with Susac syndrome. Sequencing was carried out using CD8+ T cells from PBMCs. The CDR3 DNA reads TGTGCTAGTGCCCTGACAGAGACCCAGTACTTC. Its translation is CASALTETQYF.